This is a list of T cell receptor beta chains from one sample in a study of T cells in localized non-small cell lung cancer. Some clones are missing from TCRdb's copy, which holds only in-frame ones; the method was immunoSEQ multiplex PCR. This sample yields about 78,000 clones, of which approximately 84% are seen a single time; 2.5% to 3% belongs to the top ten. The material was peripheral blood, obtained before any cancer treatment. These receptors were collected from a man between 40 and 70 years old with stage I lung adenocarcinoma. Both conserved end residues are part of each CDR3. The D gene is left open where the match is weak. Rows give clone size only sometimes, using once, few, many, or a class for an expanded clone.

V,size,D,J,CDR3,DNA
TRBV6-1,-,TRBD2,TRBJ2-2,CASSESSGRASTGELFF,TGTGCCAGCAGTGAAAGCAGCGGGAGGGCCTCCACCGGGGAGCTGTTTTTT
TRBV5-1,-,TRBD1,TRBJ2-1,CASATTGKNSFNEQFF,TGCGCCAGCGCGACGACAGGGAAAAACTCTTTCAATGAGCAGTTCTTC
TRBV7-8,-,-,TRBJ2-6,CASSFQGLGANVLTF,TGTGCCAGCAGCTTTCAGGGGCTTGGGGCCAACGTCCTGACTTTC
TRBV5-1,-,-,TRBJ1-1,CASSLRAGNTEAFF,TGCGCCAGCAGCTTACGCGCGGGAAACACTGAAGCTTTCTTT
TRBV7-2,-,-,TRBJ1-5,CASSLGGTQPQHF,TGTGCCAGCAGCTTAGGTGGGACCCAGCCCCAGCATTTT
TRBV4-3,few,-,TRBJ1-4,CASSQDPNAGEKLFF,TGCGCCAGCAGCCAAGACCCCAACGCGGGTGAAAAACTGTTTTTT
TRBV10-3,few,-,TRBJ2-6,CAISEPRDEGANVLTF,TGTGCCATCAGTGAGCCCCGGGACGAGGGGGCCAACGTCCTGACTTTC
TRBV5-1,-,-,TRBJ2-6,CASSLTVSGANVLTF,TGCGCCAGCAGCTTGACTGTCTCTGGGGCCAACGTCCTGACTTTC
TRBV5-4,-,-,TRBJ2-5,CASSFGHSKETQYF,TGTGCCAGCAGCTTCGGACATTCCAAAGAGACCCAGTACTTC
TRBV10-3,-,TRBD2,TRBJ2-3,CAISGLAPPDTQYF,TGTGCCATCAGCGGACTAGCTCCGCCAGATACGCAGTATTTT
TRBV4-3,-,-,TRBJ2-7,CASSQVGTPDTHEQYF,TGCGCCAGCAGCCAAGTCGGGACGCCCGATACCCACGAGCAGTACTTC
TRBV15,-,TRBD1,TRBJ1-5,CATSRAPGQGTGRRSQPQHF,TGTGCCACCAGCAGAGCCCCGGGACAGGGAACCGGCCGTCGAAGTCAGCCCCAGCATTTT
TRBV27,-,-,TRBJ2-2,CASSLGGSGELFF,TGTGCCAGCAGTTTAGGGGGAAGCGGGGAGCTGTTTTTT
TRBV11-2,once,TRBD1,TRBJ2-1,CASSRTGSQQFF,TGTGCCAGCAGCCGGACAGGTAGTCAGCAGTTCTTC
TRBV6-5,once,-,TRBJ2-2,CASSPTGNTGELFF,TGTGCCAGCAGCCCTACTGGGAACACCGGGGAGCTGTTTTTT
TRBV5-1,once,-,TRBJ2-4,CASRIQTPGDIQYF,TGCGCCAGCAGGATCCAGACACCAGGGGACATTCAGTACTTC
TRBV27,-,-,TRBJ2-7,CASSKTGLSKGVYEQYF,TGTGCCAGCAGCAAAACAGGGCTTTCTAAGGGGGTCTACGAGCAGTACTTC
TRBV7-2,-,TRBD2,TRBJ2-1,CASSPGPRGGLNEQFF,TGTGCCAGCAGCCCCGGTCCGCGGGGGGGCTTAAATGAGCAGTTCTTC
TRBV15,-,-,TRBJ1-2,CATRDGGQGGYTF,TGTGCCACCAGAGACGGAGGTCAGGGGGGCTACACCTTC
TRBV30,-,-,TRBJ1-5,CAWSVAPLQNSNQPQHF,TGTGCCTGGAGTGTAGCCCCACTGCAAAATAGCAATCAGCCCCAGCATTTT
TRBV5-6,once,-,TRBJ2-7,CASSLSGYEQYF,TGTGCCAGCAGCTTGTCCGGCTACGAGCAGTACTTC
TRBV18,-,TRBD2,TRBJ2-5,CASSPGGRVQETQYF,TGTGCCAGCTCACCGGGAGGGAGGGTCCAAGAGACCCAGTACTTC